This record concerns one T cell receptor beta chain sequence. The antigen it binds to is not known. There are no base qualities to consult, and no much larger clone falls within one base. Other DNA sequences of this sample code for an identical CDR3. From cysteine to phenylalanine, the CDR3 is 15 amino acids long. Kept here is only the CDR3 DNA, which spans 45 bases and is read in frame from base 1. CDR1 and CDR2, per the germline V gene, are SGDLS and YYNGEE. Relative to germline, V is missing 0 bases and J is missing 3 bases, with 3 bases of the junction outside any gene match. TCR CDR3 regions were amplified from genomic DNA by multiplex PCR using the deep immunoSEQ assay. Genomic DNA extracted from each cell subset was distributed evenly over all wells of several immunoSEQ 96-well plates, and each plate served as one replicate. For sorted subsets, 200 to 250 ng of genomic DNA, equivalent to around 29,000 T cell genomes, went into each replicate PCR. Purified libraries were quantified with a Qubit 3.0 fluorometer, sized on a Bioanalyzer 2100, and re-quantified with the KAPA Library Quantification kit. Every immunoSEQ 96-well plate was sequenced on a separate single-read 150-cycle Illumina NextSeq 550 flow cell. As for the authors' bioinformatics: Because the immunoSEQ output included only junctional sequences and no quality scores, the filtering could not be the same as the filtering used for full-length reads. Sequences were annotated with PyIR, a Python wrapper for IgBLAST v1.9, using IMGT germline references to assign V/J genes and CDR3. Reads were removed for weak V/J assignments (E-value above 1e-6), missing CDR3, stop codons, out-of-frame junctions, or ambiguous translated residues. A V3J clonotype was defined by an identical inferred V gene, J gene, and CDR3 amino acid sequence. The percentage overlap between two repertoires was calculated by dividing the number of shared unique clonotypes by the size of the smaller repertoire. RTK rarefaction, the Chao1 estimator, and Recon v2.1 estimates of unobserved clonotypes were used to assess repertoire richness. Generation probabilities for all TCRbeta clonotypes obtained by the gDNA method from four donors were computed using OLGA. Entries here come from immuneACCESS through TCRdb and include only in-frame sequences with V and J called. Some clones fail to appear in such tables; in the studies checked, an unresolved V gene covers under half of the shortfall, and the cause of the remainder is unknown. V and J calls and clone size follow that table, whereas D and trimming were derived from the DNA. The sample contains fewer than 1.8 million clones, approximately 98.5% of them found a single time. The ten most abundant clones make up about 0.34% of the sample.

Healthy HIV-negative adults with no recently reported acute infections or vaccinations were included as donors. Every donor was a Caucasian adult living in Nashville, Tennessee, USA. CD4+ T cells were enriched through magnetic negative selection, after which naive cells were positively selected on CD45RA and the remaining negative fraction served as the memory subset. Blood was obtained by leukapheresis, after which PBMCs were separated by Ficoll-Histopaque density gradient centrifugation and cryopreserved in liquid nitrogen vapor phase. Analytical flow cytometry was used to check the purity and quantity of every magnetically sorted T cell population. Genomic DNA was isolated from every sorted fraction and measured by UV absorbance on a Nanodrop 2000c. The data originate from a study of shared clonotypes between healthy human individuals (dated by TCRdb to the early 2020s). About the investigation overall: A couple of women and three men aged 18 to 49 years were included in the cohort. Per donor, three plates each were used for CD4 naive and CD4 memory, two for CD8 naive, and one for CD8 memory. To estimate repertoire size and how much clonotype sharing occurs between individuals, the study deeply sequenced the blood TCR repertoires of five healthy adults. Libraries were prepared and TCR repertoires were sequenced by different laboratories using diverse techniques, in order to increase sequencing depth and limit assay-specific biases. Per donor, leukapheresis produced somewhere between about 0.9 and 9.5 billion PBMCs. General study outcomes and caveats: Compared with non-shared clonotypes, the clonotypes found in all four sorted-subset donors had higher generation probabilities. Pairwise subsampling led to the expectation that sequencing depth would affect the degree of clonotype sharing among donors. Sampling was limited to blood, and TCR repertoires in tissue likely differ from TCR repertoires in blood. Larger estimated clonotype richness was generally found for naive subsets than for memory subsets. When several donors were compared, the shared fraction of clonotypes was about 5.2% for naive CD4, about 4% for naive CD8, about 2.5% for memory CD4, and under 0.5% for memory CD8. Because the study included only a small number of donors, the genetic and exposure-history diversity represented was limited. Even with the large sequencing depth, rarefaction of the sorted-subset datasets indicated that sequencing was incomplete.

The TCR sequence derives from a man aged 25-45 years in good health. This chain joins TRBV9 to TRBJ2-1, with 7 middle bases fitting TRBD2. The sample was naive CD4+ T cells sorted from blood. The label giving this sample's cell subset or site can be read as: CD45RA+ positively selected. This receptor has the CDR3 CASSVGASGYNEQFF. The DNA sequence follows: TGTGCCAGCAGCGTAGGGGCTAGCGGCTACAATGAGCAGTTCTTC.